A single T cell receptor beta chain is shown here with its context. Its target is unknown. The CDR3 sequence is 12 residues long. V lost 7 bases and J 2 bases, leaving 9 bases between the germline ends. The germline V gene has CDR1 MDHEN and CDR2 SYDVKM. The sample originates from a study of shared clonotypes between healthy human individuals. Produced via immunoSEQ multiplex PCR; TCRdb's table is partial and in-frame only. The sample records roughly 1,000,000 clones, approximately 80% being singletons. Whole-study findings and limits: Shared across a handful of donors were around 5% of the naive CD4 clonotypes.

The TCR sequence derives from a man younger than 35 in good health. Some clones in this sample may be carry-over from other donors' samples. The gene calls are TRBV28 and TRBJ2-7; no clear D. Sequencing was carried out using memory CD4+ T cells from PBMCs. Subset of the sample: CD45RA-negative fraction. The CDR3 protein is CASIGWTYEQYF. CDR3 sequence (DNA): TGTGCCAGCATTGGTTGGACCTACGAGCAGTACTTC.